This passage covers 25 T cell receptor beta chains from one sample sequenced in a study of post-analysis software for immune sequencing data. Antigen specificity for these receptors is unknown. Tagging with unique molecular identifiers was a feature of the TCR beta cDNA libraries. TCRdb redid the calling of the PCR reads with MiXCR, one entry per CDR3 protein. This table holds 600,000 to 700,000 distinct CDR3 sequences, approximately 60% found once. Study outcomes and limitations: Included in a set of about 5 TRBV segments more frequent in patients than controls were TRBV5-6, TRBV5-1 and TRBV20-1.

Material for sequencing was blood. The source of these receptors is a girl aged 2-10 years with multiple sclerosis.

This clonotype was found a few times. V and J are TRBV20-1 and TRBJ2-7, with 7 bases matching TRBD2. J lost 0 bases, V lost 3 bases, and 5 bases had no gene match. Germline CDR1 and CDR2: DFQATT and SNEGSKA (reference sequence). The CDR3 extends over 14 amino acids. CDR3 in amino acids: CSARWEGGSYEQYF. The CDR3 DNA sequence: TGCAGTGCTAGGTGGGAGGGCGGCTCCTACGAGCAGTACTTC.

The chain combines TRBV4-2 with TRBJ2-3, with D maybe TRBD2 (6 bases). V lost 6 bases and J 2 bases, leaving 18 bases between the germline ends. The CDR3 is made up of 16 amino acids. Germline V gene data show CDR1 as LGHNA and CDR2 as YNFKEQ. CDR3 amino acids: CASSRPRDSFTDTQYF. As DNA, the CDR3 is TGTGCCAGCAGTCGCCCCCGGGACTCCTTCACAGATACGCAGTATTTT.

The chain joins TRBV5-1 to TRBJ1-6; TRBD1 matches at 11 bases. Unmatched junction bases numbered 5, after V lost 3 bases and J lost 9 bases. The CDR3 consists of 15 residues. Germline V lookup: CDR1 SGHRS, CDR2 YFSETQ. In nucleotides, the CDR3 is TGCGCCAGCAGCTCCCCGGGGACAGGGGGTTCACCCCTCCACTTT. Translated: CASSSPGTGGSPLHF.

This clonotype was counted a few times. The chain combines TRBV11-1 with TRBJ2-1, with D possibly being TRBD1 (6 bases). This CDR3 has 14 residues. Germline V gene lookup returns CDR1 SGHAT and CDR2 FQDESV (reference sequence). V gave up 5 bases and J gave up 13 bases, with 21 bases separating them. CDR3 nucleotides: TGTGCCAGCAGCCCTAGGGTGACAGGCGGAGTCCAGTTCTTC. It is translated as CASSPRVTGGVQFF. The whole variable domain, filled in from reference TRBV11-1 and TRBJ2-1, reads EAEVAQSPRYKITEKSQAVAFWCDPISGHATLYWYRQILGQGPELLVQFQDESVVDDSQLPKDRFSAERLKGVDSTLKIQPAELGDSAMYLCASSPRVTGGVQFFGPGTRLTVL.

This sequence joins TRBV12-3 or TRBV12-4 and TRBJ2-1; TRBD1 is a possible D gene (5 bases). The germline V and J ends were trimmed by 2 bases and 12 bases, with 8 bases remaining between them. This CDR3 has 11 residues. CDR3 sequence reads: CASSLMQGQFF. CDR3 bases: TGTGCCAGCAGTTTAATGCAGGGGCAGTTCTTC.

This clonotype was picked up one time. CDR3 in amino acids: CASSQDQGLAVGNNEQFF. The CDR3 DNA is TGTGCCAGCAGCCAAGATCAGGGACTAGCGGTCGGAAACAATGAGCAGTTCTTC. The chain recombines TRBV14 with TRBJ2-1; TRBD2 matches at 11 bases. Germline V CDR1 and CDR2: SGHDN, FVKESK. With 0 bases clipped from V and 5 bases from J, the junction kept 9 bases outside the gene matches. The CDR3 spans 18 residues.

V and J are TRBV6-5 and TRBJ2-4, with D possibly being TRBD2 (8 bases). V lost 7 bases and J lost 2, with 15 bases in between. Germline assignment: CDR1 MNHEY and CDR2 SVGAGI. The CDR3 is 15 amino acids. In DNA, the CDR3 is TGTGCCAGCAAACGGGAGGGGGCGACCAAAAACATTCAGTACTTC. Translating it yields CASKREGATKNIQYF.

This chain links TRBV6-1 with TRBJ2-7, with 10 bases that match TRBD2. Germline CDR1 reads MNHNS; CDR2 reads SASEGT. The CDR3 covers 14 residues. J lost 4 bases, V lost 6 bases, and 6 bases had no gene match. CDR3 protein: CASRSRSGRYEQYF. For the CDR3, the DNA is TGTGCCAGCAGGAGTCGTAGCGGGAGGTACGAGCAGTACTTC.

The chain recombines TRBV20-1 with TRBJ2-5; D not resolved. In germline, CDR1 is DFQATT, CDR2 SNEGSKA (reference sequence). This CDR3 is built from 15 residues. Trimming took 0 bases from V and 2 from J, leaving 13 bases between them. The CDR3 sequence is CSARERQRPQETQYF. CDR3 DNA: TGCAGTGCTAGAGAGAGGCAGAGACCGCAAGAGACCCAGTACTTC.

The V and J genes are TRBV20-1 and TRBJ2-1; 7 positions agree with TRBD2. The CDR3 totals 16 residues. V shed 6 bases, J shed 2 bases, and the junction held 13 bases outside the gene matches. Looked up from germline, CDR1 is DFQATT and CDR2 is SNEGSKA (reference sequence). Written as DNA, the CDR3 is TGCAGTGCCTGGGTCGGTGGCGGGAGAACCTACAATGAGCAGTTCTTC. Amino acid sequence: CSAWVGGGRTYNEQFF.

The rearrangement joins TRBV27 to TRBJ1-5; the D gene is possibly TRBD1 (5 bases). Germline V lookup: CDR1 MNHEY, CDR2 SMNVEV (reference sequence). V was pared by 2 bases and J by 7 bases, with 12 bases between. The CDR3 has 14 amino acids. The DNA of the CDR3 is TGTGCCAGCAGTTTAGGCAGGGTGGGACAGCCCCAGCATTTT. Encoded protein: CASSLGRVGQPQHF.

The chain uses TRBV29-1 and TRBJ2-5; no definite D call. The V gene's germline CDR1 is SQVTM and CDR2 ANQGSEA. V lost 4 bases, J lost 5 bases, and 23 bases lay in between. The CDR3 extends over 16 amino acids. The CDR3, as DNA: TGCAGCGTTGTTGGCTCGCTGGGCCTAAAAGGGGAGACCCAGTACTTC. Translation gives CSVVGSLGLKGETQYF.

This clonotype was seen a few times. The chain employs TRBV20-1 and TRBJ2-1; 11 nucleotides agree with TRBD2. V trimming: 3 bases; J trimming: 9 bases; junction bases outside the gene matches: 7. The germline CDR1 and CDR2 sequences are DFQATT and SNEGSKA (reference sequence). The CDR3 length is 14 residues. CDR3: CSASRLAGLGEQFF. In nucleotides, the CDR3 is TGCAGTGCTAGCCGACTAGCGGGACTGGGTGAGCAGTTCTTC.

For the CDR3, the DNA is TGTGCCAGTAGTACCGAACTAGCGGGGGGATACAATGAGCAGTTCTTC. This translates into CASSTELAGGYNEQFF. This chain joins TRBV19 and TRBJ2-1; TRBD2 agrees at 12 bases. CDR1 is LNHDA, CDR2 SQIVND, per germline (reference sequence). The CDR3 covers 16 residues. V lost 4 bases and J lost 4; bases outside the gene matches: 5.

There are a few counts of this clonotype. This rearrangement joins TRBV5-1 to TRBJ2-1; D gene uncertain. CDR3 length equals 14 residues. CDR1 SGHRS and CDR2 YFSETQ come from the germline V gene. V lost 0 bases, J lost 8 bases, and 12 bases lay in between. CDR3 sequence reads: CASSLGRVIDEQFF. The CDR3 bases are TGCGCCAGCAGCTTGGGCCGAGTCATAGATGAGCAGTTCTTC.

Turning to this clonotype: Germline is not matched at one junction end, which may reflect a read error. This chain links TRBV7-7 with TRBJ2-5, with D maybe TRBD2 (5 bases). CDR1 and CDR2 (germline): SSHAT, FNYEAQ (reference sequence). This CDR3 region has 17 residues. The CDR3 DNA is TGTGCTAGCAGCCAAGTACCGCAAGCTGGAGGTGAAGAGACCCAGTACTTC. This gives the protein CASSQVPQAGGEETQYF.

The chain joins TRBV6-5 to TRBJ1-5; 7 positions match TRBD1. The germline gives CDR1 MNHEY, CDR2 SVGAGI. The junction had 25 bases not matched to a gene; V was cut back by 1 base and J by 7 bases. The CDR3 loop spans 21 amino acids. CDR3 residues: CASSYYSRHQPGQYGGQPQHF. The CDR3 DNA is TGTGCCAGCAGTTACTACTCGAGGCATCAGCCGGGACAGTACGGTGGACAGCCCCAGCATTTT.

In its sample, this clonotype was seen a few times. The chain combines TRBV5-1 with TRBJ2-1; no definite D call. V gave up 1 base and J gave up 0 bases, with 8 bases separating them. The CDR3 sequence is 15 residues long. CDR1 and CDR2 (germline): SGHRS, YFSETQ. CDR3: CASSLIDASYNEQFF. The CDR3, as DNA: TGCGCCAGCAGCTTGATCGATGCCTCCTACAATGAGCAGTTCTTC.

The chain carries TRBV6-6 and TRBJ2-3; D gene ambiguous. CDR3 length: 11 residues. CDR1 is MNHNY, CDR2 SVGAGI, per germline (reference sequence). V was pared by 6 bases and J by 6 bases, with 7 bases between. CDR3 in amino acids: CASSTMDTQYF. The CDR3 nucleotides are TGTGCCAGCAGCACCATGGATACGCAGTATTTT.

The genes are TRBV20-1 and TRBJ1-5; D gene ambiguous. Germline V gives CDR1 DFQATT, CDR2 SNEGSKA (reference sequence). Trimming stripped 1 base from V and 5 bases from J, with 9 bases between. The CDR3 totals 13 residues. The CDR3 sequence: CSARVSSDQPQHF. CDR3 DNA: TGCAGTGCTAGAGTATCGAGTGATCAGCCCCAGCATTTT.

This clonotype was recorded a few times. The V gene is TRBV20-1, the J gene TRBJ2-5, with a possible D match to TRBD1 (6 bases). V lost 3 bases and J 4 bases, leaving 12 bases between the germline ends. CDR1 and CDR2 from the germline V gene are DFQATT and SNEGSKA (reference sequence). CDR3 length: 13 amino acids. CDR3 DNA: TGCAGTGCTAGCCAGGGGCGCCCAGAGACCCAGTACTTC. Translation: CSASQGRPETQYF.

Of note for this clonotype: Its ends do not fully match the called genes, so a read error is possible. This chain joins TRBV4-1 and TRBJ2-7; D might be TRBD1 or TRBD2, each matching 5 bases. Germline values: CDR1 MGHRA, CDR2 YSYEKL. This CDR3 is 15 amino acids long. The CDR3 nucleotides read TGCGCCGGCAGCCAAGGGGAGAGGTGGGGAAACGAGCAGTACTTC. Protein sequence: CAGSQGERWGNEQYF.

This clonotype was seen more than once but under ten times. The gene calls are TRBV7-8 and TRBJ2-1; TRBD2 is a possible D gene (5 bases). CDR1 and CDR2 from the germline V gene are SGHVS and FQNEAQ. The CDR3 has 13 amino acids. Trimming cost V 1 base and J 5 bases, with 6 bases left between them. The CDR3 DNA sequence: TGTGCCAGCAGCTTAGAGAGGGACAATGAGCAGTTCTTC. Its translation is CASSLERDNEQFF.

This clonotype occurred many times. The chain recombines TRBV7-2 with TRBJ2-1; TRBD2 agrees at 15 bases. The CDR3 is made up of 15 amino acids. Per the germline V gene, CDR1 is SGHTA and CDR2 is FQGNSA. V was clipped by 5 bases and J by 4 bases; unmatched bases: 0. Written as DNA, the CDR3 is TGTGCCAGCAGCGGACTAGCGGGGGGGTACAATGAGCAGTTCTTC. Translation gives CASSGLAGGYNEQFF.

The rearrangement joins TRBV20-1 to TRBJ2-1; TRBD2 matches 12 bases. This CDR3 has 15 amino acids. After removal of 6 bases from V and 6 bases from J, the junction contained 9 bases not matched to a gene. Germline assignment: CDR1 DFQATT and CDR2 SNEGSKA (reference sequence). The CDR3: CSARLAGGHVNEQFF. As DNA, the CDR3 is TGCAGTGCGCGGCTAGCGGGGGGGCATGTCAATGAGCAGTTCTTC.